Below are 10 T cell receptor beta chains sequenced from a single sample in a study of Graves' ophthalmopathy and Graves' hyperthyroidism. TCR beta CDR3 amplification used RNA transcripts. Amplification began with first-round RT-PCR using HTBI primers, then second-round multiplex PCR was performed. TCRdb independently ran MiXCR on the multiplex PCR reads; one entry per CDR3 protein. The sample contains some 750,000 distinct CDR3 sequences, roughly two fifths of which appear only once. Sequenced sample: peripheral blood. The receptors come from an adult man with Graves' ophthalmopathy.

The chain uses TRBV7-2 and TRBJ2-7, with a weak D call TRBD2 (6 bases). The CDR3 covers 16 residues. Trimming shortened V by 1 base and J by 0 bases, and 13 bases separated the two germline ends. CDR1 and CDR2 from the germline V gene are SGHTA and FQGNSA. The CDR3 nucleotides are TGTGCCAGCAGCTTAGACGGCGGGCGGGGCTCCTACGAGCAGTACTTC. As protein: CASSLDGGRGSYEQYF. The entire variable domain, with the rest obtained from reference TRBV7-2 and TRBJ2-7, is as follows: GAGVSQSPSNKVTEKGKDVELRCDPISGHTALYWYRQSLGQGLEFLIYFQGNSAPDKSGLPSDRFSAERTGGSVSTLTIQRTQQEDSAVYLCASSLDGGRGSYEQYFGPGTRLTVT.

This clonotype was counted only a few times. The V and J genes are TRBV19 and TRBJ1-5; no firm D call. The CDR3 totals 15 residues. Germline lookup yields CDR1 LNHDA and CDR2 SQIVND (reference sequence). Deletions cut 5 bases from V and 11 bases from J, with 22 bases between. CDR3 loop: CASSDFQSSLFAQHF. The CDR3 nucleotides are TGTGCCAGTAGTGATTTTCAGTCCTCGCTATTCGCCCAGCATTTT.

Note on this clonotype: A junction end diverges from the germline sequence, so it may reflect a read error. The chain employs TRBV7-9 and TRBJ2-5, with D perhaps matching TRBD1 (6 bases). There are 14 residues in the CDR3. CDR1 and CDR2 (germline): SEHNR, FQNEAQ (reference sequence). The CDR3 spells CASGLGTNQETQYF. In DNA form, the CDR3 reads TGTGCCAGCGGCTTAGGGACAAACCAAGAGACCCAGTACTTC.

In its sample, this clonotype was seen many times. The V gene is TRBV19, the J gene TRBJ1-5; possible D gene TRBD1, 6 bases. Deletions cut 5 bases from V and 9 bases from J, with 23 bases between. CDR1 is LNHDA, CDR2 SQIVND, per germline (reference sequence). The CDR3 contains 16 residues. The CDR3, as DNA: TGTGCCAGTAGTCGAGACCGTGGGGGCAGACCTCGGCCCCAGCATTTT. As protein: CASSRDRGGRPRPQHF.

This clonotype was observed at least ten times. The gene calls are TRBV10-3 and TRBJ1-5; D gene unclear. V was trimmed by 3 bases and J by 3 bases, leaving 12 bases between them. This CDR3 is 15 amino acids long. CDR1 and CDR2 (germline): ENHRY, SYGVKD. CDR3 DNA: TGTGCCATCAGTGAAGGGCAGATAAACAATCAGCCCCAGCATTTT. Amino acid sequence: CAISEGQINNQPQHF.

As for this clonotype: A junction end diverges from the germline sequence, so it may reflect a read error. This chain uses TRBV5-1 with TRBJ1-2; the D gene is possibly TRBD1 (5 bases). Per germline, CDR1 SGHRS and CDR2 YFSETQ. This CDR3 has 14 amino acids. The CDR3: CASDGGSAGHGYTF. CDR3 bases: TGTGCCAGCGATGGGGGGTCGGCAGGCCATGGCTACACCTTC. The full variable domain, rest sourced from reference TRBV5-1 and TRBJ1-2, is KAGVTQTPRYLIKTRGQQVTLSCSPISGHRSVSWYQQTPGQGLQFLFEYFSETQRNKGNFPGRFSGRQFSNSRSEMNVSTLELGDSALYLCASDGGSAGHGYTFGSGTRLTVV.

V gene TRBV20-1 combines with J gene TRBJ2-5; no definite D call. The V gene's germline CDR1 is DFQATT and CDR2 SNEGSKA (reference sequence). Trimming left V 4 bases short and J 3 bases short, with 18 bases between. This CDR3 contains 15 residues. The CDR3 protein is CSAIASIRVEETQYF. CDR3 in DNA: TGCAGTGCTATCGCATCCATACGGGTCGAAGAGACCCAGTACTTC.

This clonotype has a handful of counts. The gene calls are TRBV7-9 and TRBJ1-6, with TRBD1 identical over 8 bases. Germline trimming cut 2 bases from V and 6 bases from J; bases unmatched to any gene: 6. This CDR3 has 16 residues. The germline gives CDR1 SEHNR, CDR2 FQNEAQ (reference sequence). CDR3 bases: TGTGCCAGCAGCTTATTCTCCGGACAGGGTAATTCACCCCTCCACTTT. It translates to CASSLFSGQGNSPLHF.

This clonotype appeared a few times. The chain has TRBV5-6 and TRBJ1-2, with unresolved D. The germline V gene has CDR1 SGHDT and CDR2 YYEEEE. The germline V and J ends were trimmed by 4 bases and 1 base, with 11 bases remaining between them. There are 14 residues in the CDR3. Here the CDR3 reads CASSGSGNNYGYTF. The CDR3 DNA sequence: TGTGCCAGCAGCGGCTCCGGCAATAACTATGGCTACACCTTC.

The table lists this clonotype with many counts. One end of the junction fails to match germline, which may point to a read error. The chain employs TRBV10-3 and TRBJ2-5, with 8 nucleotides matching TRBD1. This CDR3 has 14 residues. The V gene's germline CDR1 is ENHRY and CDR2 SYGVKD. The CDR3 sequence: CASSYGQGGETQYF. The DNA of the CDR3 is TGTGCCAGCAGTTATGGACAGGGAGGAGAGACCCAGTACTTC.